Described below is a single T cell receptor (beta chain) sequence and its context. The assay was immunoSEQ multiplex PCR, and TCRdb's table has in-frame clones only and misses some. The sample lists fewer than 250,000 clones; 84% were seen once. The source of the sample is a study of blood T cell repertoires in COVID-19. Study as a whole: Nucleic acid was either cDNA or gDNA, and it came from T cells, B-cell-depleted T cells, or PBMCs.

The CDR3 sequence is 15 residues long. Germline CDR1 and CDR2: LNHDA and SQIVND (reference sequence). With V trimmed by 9 bases and J by 5 bases, 11 bases remained unmatched. Material for sequencing was peripheral blood. The receptor was isolated from a woman in her 70s with active or convalescent COVID-19. The gene calls are TRBV19 and TRBJ2-5, with 11 bases aligning to TRBD1. The DNA for the CDR3 is TGTGCCAGCTCCCGCGGACAGGGGGCGTGGGAGACCCAGTACTTC. This gives the protein CASSRGQGAWETQYF.